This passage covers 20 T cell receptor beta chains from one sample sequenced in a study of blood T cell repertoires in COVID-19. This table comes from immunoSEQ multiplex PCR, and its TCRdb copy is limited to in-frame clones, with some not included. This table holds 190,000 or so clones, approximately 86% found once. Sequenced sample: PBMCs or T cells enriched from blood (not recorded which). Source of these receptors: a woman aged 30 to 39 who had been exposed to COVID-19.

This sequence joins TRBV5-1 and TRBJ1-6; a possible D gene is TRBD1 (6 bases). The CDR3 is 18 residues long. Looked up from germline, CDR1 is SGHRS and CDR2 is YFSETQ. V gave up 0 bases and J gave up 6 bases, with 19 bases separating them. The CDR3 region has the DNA TGCGCCAGCAGCTTGGTCAGCCTAACAGGGTTCCCTAATTCACCCCTCCACTTT. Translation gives CASSLVSLTGFPNSPLHF.

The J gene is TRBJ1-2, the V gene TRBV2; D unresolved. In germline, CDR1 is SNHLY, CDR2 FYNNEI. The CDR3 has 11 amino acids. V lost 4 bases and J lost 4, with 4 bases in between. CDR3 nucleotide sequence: TGTGCCAGCAGTGCGGTCTATGGCTACACCTTC. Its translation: CASSAVYGYTF.

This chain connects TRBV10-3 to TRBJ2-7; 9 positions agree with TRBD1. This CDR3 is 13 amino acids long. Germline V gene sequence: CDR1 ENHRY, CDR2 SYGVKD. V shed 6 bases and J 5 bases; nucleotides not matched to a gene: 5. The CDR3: CAIRNTGGNEQYF. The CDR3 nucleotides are TGTGCCATCAGGAATACAGGGGGCAACGAGCAGTACTTC.

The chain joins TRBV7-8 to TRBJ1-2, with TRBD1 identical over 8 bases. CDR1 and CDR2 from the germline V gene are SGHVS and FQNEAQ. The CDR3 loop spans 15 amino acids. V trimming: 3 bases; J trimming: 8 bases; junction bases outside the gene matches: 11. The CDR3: CASSFGGRRQGGYTF. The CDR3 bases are TGTGCCAGCAGCTTCGGTGGTCGGAGACAGGGGGGCTACACCTTC.

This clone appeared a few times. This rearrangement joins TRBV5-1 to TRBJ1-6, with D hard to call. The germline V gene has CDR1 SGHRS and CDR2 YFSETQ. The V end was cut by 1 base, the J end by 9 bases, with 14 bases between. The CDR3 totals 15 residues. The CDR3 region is CASSLTKDGPSPLHF. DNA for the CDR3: TGCGCCAGCAGCTTGACTAAGGATGGTCCTTCACCCCTCCACTTT. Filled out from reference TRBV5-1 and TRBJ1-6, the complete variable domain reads KAGVTQTPRYLIKTRGQQVTLSCSPISGHRSVSWYQQTPGQGLQFLFEYFSETQRNKGNFPGRFSGRQFSNSRSEMNVSTLELGDSALYLCASSLTKDGPSPLHFGNGTRLTVT.

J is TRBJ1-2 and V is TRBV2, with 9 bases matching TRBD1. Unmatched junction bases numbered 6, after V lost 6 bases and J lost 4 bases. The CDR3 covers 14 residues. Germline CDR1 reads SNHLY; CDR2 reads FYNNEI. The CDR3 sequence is CASRDRGLAYGYTF. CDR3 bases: TGTGCCAGCAGGGACAGGGGATTGGCCTATGGCTACACCTTC.

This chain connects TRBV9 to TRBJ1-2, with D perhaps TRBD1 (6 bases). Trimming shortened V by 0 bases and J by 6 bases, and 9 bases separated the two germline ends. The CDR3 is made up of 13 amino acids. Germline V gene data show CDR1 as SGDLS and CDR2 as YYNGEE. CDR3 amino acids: CASSVGQGNGYTF. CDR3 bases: TGTGCCAGCAGCGTAGGGCAGGGGAATGGCTACACCTTC.

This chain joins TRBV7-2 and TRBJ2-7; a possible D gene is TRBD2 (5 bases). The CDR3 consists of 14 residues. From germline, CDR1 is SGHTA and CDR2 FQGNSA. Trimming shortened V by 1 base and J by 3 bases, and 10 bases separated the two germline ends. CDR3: CASSLDTRGYEQYF. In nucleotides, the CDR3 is TGTGCCAGCAGCTTAGATACTAGAGGCTACGAGCAGTACTTC.

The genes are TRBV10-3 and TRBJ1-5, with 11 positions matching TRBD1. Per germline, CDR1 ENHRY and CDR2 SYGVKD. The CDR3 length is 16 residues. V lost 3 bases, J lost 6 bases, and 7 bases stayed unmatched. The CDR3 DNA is TGTGCCATCAGTGACGGGACAGGGGGACGTGGTCAGCCCCAGCATTTT. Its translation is CAISDGTGGRGQPQHF.

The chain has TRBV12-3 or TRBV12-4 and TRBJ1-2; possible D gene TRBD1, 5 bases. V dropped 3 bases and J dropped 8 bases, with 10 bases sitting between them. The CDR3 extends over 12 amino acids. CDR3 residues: CASSFRGQGYTF. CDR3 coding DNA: TGTGCCAGCAGTTTCCGAGGACAAGGCTACACCTTC.

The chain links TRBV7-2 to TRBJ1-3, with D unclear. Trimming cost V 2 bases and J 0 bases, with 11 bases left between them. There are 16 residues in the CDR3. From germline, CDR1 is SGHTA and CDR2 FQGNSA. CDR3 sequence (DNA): TGTGCCAGCAGCTTATCTTGGGCATTCTCTGGAAACACCATATATTTT. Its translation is CASSLSWAFSGNTIYF.

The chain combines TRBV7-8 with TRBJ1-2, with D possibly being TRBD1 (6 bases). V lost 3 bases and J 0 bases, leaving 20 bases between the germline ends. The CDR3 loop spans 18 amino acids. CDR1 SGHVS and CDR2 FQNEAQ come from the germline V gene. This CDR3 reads CASSFNRGGGATNYGYTF. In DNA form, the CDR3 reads TGTGCCAGCAGCTTCAACCGGGGAGGGGGTGCTACTAACTATGGCTACACCTTC.

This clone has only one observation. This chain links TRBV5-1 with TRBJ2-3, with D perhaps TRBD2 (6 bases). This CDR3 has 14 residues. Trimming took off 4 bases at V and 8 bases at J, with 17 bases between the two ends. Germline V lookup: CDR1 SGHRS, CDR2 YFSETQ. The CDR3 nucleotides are TGCGCCAGCAGCGGGGGGAGTAGGCAGGCTACGCAGTATTTT. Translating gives CASSGGSRQATQYF.

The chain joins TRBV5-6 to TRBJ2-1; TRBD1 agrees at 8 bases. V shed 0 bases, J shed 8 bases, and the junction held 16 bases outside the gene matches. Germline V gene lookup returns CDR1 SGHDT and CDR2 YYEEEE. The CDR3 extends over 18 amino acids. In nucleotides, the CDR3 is TGTGCCAGCAGCTTGGACCGTACCGGGACAGGCCTAGGGGATGAGCAGTTCTTC. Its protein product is CASSLDRTGTGLGDEQFF.

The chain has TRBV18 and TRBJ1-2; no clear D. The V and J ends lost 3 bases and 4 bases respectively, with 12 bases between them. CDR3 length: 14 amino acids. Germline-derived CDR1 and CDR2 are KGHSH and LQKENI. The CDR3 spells CASSPTGEGYGYTF. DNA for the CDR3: TGTGCCAGCTCACCTACCGGGGAAGGCTATGGCTACACCTTC.

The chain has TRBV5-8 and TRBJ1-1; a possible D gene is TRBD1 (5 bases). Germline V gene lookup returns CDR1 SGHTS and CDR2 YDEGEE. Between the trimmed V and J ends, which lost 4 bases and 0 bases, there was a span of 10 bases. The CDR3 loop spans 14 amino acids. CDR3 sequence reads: CASSGGALNTEAFF. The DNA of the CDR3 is TGTGCCAGCAGCGGAGGGGCTCTGAACACTGAAGCTTTCTTT.

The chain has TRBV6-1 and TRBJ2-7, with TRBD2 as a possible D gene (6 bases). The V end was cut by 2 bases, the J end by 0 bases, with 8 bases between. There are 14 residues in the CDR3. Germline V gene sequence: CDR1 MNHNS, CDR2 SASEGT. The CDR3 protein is CASSETGSSYEQYF. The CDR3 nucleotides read TGTGCCAGCAGTGAAACCGGGAGCTCCTACGAGCAGTACTTC.

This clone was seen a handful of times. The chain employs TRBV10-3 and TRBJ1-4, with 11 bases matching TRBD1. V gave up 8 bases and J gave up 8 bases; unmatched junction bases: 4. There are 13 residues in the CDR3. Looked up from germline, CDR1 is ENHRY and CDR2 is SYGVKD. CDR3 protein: CAIRGQGEEKLFF. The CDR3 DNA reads TGTGCCATCCGGGGACAGGGGGAGGAAAAACTGTTTTTT.

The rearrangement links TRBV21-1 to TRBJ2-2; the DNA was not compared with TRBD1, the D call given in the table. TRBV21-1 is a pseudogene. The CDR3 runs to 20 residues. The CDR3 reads CASTQKGSEGQGLRAGELFF. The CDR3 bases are TGTGCCAGCACCCAAAAGGGGAGCGAGGGACAGGGGTTAAGGGCCGGGGAGCTGTTTTTT.

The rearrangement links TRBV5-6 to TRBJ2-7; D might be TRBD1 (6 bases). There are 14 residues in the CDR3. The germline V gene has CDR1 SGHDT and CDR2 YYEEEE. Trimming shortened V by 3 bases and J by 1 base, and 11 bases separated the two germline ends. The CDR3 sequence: CASSYGTTSYEQYF. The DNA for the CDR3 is TGTGCCAGCAGCTACGGGACAACGTCCTACGAGCAGTACTTC.